This entry lists 7 T cell receptor beta chains sequenced from one sample in a study of regulatory T cells in long-lasting Graves disease. As to time point: persistent/refractory GD, antithyroid drugs over 5 years with positive TRAb. Isolated PBMC RNA provided the starting material for the TCR library. Arm-PCR of CDR3 regions and iRepertoire HTBI primers were used to build TCR beta libraries. TCRdb re-analysed the multiplex PCR reads in MiXCR, keeping a single row per CDR3 protein. The data show 700,000 or so distinct CDR3 sequences, about 32% seen once. Material: peripheral blood mononuclear cells (PBMCs), obtained when the disease was refractory, from a patient treated with antithyroid drugs. The receptors here all came from a female donor with Graves disease.

This chain uses TRBV3-1 with TRBJ1-2; the match to TRBD1 covers 9 bases. J was trimmed by 7 bases and V by 4 bases; bases with no gene match: 7. CDR3 size: 14 residues. CDR1 is LGHDT and CDR2 is YNNKEL in the germline V gene (reference sequence). The CDR3 region has the DNA TGTGCCAGCAGCCGCACCGGGACAGGGTTTGGCTACACCTTC. Translation: CASSRTGTGFGYTF.

The V call is TRBV25-1, the J call TRBJ1-3; 8 bases fit TRBD1. Germline assignment: CDR1 MGHDK and CDR2 SYGVNS. Trimming took 8 bases from V and 0 from J; bases not matched to a gene: 6. There are 15 residues in the CDR3. CDR3 nucleotides: TGTGCCAGCGTAACGGGACAGGACTCTGGAAACACCATATATTTT. It encodes CASVTGQDSGNTIYF.

The chain combines TRBV30 with TRBJ1-1; tentative D call: TRBD1 (5 bases). V was pared by 5 bases and J by 2 bases, with 6 bases between. Germline loops: CDR1 GTSNPN, CDR2 SVGIG (reference sequence). The CDR3 consists of 11 residues. CDR3 in DNA: TGTGCCTGGGGGGGAAACACTGAAGCTTTCTTT. It translates to CAWGGNTEAFF.

This clonotype came up a few times. The chain combines TRBV3-1 with TRBJ1-5, with 11 nucleotides matching TRBD1. Germline CDR1 is LGHDT and CDR2 is YNNKEL (reference sequence). This CDR3 has 16 amino acids. With 1 base clipped from V and 7 bases from J, the junction kept 6 bases outside the gene matches. CDR3: CASSQGDRGGRQPQHF. The CDR3 coding sequence is TGTGCCAGCAGCCAAGGGGACAGGGGGGGTAGGCAGCCCCAGCATTTT.

This clonotype occurred once. This chain joins TRBV6-5 and TRBJ1-4; tentatively, D is TRBD1 (5 bases). Between the trimmed V and J ends, which lost 4 bases and 2 bases, there was a span of 11 bases. This CDR3 region has 15 residues. Germline V CDR1 and CDR2: MNHEY, SVGAGI. CDR3 residues: CASSFNGGTNEKLFF. The CDR3 coding sequence is TGTGCCAGCAGTTTCAATGGGGGGACTAATGAAAAACTGTTTTTT.

The chain employs TRBV9 and TRBJ1-2, with D perhaps matching TRBD1 (6 bases). The germline V gene encodes CDR1 SGDLS and CDR2 YYNGEE. Trimming removed 5 bases from V and 4 bases from J, with 15 bases in between. The CDR3 covers 14 residues. In DNA, the CDR3 is TGTGCCAGCAGTGGGAGGGGGGGCCTCTATGGCTACACCTTC. Its protein product is CASSGRGGLYGYTF. The full variable domain, with the rest looked up from reference TRBV9 and TRBJ1-2, is DSGVTQTPKHLITATGQRVTLRCSPRSGDLSVYWYQQSLDQGLQFLIQYYNGEERAKGNILERFSAQQFPDLHSELNLSSLELGDSALYFCASSGRGGLYGYTFGSGTRLTVV.

V is TRBV2 and J is TRBJ2-4, with 10 bases lining up with TRBD2. From germline, CDR1 is SNHLY and CDR2 FYNNEI. There are 14 residues in the CDR3. Trimming at V came to 5 bases and at J to 7 bases, leaving 5 bases not matched to a gene. CDR3 DNA: TGTGCCAGCAGTTCAGCGGGAGGGCGGAACATTCAGTACTTC. This sequence encodes CASSSAGGRNIQYF.